The sequence of this T cell receptor (beta chain) was determined in a study of human T cells and chemical hapten exposure. Time point: pre-sensitization, week 0. As to treatment: therapeutic diphenylcyclopropenone sensitization with weekly scalp DPC. Phlebotomy was performed prior to application of every patch test. The V and J ends lost 2 bases and 4 bases, in that order; junction bases with no gene match: 3. In germline, CDR1 is LGHNA, CDR2 YSLEER. The CDR3 is 15 residues long. The sample holds a few counts of this clonotype. The library tagged each cDNA molecule with unique molecular identifiers. Using its own MiXCR run on the RACE reads, TCRdb lists one record per CDR3 protein. The sample comprises approximately 260,000 distinct CDR3 sequences, roughly 8% of which are singletons, and more than 0.95% rests with the top ten.

This chain joins TRBV4-3 and TRBJ2-1; 9 nucleotides align to TRBD1. Sequencing was performed on whole blood, taken in connection with sensitization to the hapten diphenylcyclopropenone (DPC). This sequence was found in a man aged 18 to 30 with alopecia areata. Some clones in this sample may be carry-over from other donors' samples. The CDR3 sequence: CASSQRDREYNEQFF. CDR3 DNA sequence: TGCGCCAGCAGCCAACGGGACAGGGAATACAATGAGCAGTTCTTC.